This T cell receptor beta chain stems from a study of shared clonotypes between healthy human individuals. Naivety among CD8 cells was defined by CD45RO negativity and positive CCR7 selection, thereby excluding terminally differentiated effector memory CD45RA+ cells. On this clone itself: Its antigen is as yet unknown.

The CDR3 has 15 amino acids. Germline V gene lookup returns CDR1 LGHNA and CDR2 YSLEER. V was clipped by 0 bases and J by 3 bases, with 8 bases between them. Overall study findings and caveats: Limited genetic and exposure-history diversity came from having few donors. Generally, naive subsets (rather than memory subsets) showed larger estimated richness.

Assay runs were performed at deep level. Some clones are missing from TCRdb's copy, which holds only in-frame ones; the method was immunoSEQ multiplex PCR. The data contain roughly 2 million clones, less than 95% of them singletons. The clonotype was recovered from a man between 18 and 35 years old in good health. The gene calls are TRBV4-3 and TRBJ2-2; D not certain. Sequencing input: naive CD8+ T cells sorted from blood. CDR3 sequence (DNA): TGCGCCAGCAGCCAAGATGGCCCACACACCGGGGAGCTGTTTTTT. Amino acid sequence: CASSQDGPHTGELFF.